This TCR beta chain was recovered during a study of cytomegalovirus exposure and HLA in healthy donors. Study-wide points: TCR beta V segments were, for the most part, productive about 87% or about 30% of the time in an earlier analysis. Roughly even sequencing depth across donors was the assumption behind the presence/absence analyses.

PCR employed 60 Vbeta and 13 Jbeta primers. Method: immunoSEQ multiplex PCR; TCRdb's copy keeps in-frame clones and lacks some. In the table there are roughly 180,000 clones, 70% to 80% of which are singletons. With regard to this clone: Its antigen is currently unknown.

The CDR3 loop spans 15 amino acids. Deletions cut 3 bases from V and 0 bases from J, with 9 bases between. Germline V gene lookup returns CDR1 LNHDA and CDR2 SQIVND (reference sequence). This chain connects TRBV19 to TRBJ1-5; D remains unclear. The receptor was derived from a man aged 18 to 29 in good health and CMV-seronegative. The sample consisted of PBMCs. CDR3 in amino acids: CASSMAEYSNQPQHF. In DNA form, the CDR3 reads TGTGCCAGTAGTATGGCGGAGTATAGCAATCAGCCCCAGCATTTT.